These T cell receptor beta chains were read from a single sample in a study of shared clonotypes between healthy human individuals. This table comes from immunoSEQ multiplex PCR, and its TCRdb copy is limited to in-frame clones, with some not included. The sample lists 2.5 million or so clones, about 92% occurring once. Sequencing input: naive CD4+ T cells sorted from blood. These receptor sequences come from a man aged 18 to 35 in good health. The CDR3 runs from the conserved cysteine through the conserved F or W. Each record gives: CDR3 DNA, CDR3 protein, J gene, V gene, clone size, D gene. The D gene is left open where the match is weak. Some rows have no size entry. The others give once, few or many, or a class for an expanded clone.

TGTGCCAGCAGCGCCCGGGACACATCTACCTACGAGCAGTACTTC | CASSARDTSTYEQYF | TRBJ2-7 | TRBV9 | - | -
TGTGCCAGCAGATTGACAGGCTCCTACGAGCAGTACTTC | CASRLTGSYEQYF | TRBJ2-7 | TRBV6-5 | - | -
TGTGCCAGCTCGCGAACTAGCGGGCCCTTCACAGATACGCAGTATTTT | CASSRTSGPFTDTQYF | TRBJ2-3 | TRBV18 | - | TRBD2
TGTGCCAGCAGCTTAAGGGCGGGAGTGGGCACAGATACGCAGTATTTT | CASSLRAGVGTDTQYF | TRBJ2-3 | TRBV7-2 | - | TRBD2
TGTGCCAGCAGTTTATATCGGTTCAGCACTGAAGCTTTCTTT | CASSLYRFSTEAFF | TRBJ1-1 | TRBV27 | - | -
TGTGCCAGCAGTTGGTTAACCACAGATACGCAGTATTTT | CASSWLTTDTQYF | TRBJ2-3 | TRBV2 | once | -
TGTGCCAGCAGCAATGCGGTAGGGACAGGGGGCCAGCAGTACTTC | CASSNAVGTGGQQYF | TRBJ2-7 | TRBV21-1 | once | -
TGTGCCAGCAGTTTAGGCAGAAGAACTGAAGCTTTCTTT | CASSLGRRTEAFF | TRBJ1-1 | TRBV27 | - | -
TGTGCCAGCAGCCCCGGACAGGAGAGGACCTACGAGCAGTACTTC | CASSPGQERTYEQYF | TRBJ2-7 | TRBV11-2 | - | TRBD1
TGTGCCAGCAAAGGGACAGCGATGAACACTGAAGCTTTCTTT | CASKGTAMNTEAFF | TRBJ1-1 | TRBV27 | - | TRBD1
TGTGCCAGCAGCCCTGACCTAAGGGGCACCGGGGAGCTGTTTTTT | CASSPDLRGTGELFF | TRBJ2-2 | TRBV9 | - | -
TGTGCCAGTAGTATAGGGCAGGCGACGAACGAGCAGTACTTC | CASSIGQATNEQYF | TRBJ2-7 | TRBV19 | once | -
TGTGCCAGCAGTTACTCAGCCAGGGATGGAAACACCATATATTTT | CASSYSARDGNTIYF | TRBJ1-3 | TRBV6-6 | - | -
TGCGCCAGCAGTTCGACTTCTTGGTTAGGGCGGAGGGAAGACACTGAAGCTTTCTTT | CASSSTSWLGRREDTEAFF | TRBJ1-1 | TRBV5-1 | - | -
TGTGCCAGCAGCAGATCTGGACAGGGATTCGACGAGCAGTACTTC | CASSRSGQGFDEQYF | TRBJ2-7 | TRBV9 | - | TRBD1
TGTGCCAGCAGTTACTTGGGATATTCTAATGAAAAACTGTTTTTT | CASSYLGYSNEKLFF | TRBJ1-4 | TRBV6-5 | - | -
TGTGCCAGTAGTATTCCCCAGGGTGCCACTGAAGCTTTCTTT | CASSIPQGATEAFF | TRBJ1-1 | TRBV19 | once | -
TGCGCCAGCAACCCGGGACTAGCGGGTGATGAGACCCAGTACTTC | CASNPGLAGDETQYF | TRBJ2-5 | TRBV10-2 | once | TRBD2
TGTGCCAGCAGCCTCCGGGCAAATCAGCCCCAGCATTTT | CASSLRANQPQHF | TRBJ1-5 | TRBV7-2 | - | -
TGCGCCAGCAGCCAAAGACAGGGACCCGGGGGTTATTCACCCCTCCACTTT | CASSQRQGPGGYSPLHF | TRBJ1-6 | TRBV4-1 | - | TRBD1
TGTGCCAGCTCACCCCCGGGAAGCTACCAAACCGGGGAGCTGTTTTTT | CASSPPGSYQTGELFF | TRBJ2-2 | TRBV18 | - | -
TGTGCCAGCTCACGATCCTACTCAGAGACCCAGTACTTC | CASSRSYSETQYF | TRBJ2-5 | TRBV18 | once | -
TGTGCCAGCAGCTTGGGTCGGGTGAGCTCCTACAATGAGCAGTTCTTC | CASSLGRVSSYNEQFF | TRBJ2-1 | TRBV5-8 | - | -
TGTGCCAGTACAGGGGCAACCTACGAGCAGTACTTC | CASTGATYEQYF | TRBJ2-7 | TRBV6-1 | - | TRBD1
TGTGCCAGCAGCTCGAGGGGGGCTGGGGCCAACGTCCTGACTTTC | CASSSRGAGANVLTF | TRBJ2-6 | TRBV13 | - | -
TGTGCCAGCAGCTTAGAGGCCCCAGGGGTCGGCTATGGCTACACCTTC | CASSLEAPGVGYGYTF | TRBJ1-2 | TRBV7-2 | - | -
TGTGCCAGCAGCTTAGGAGGGGCTAGCAGCAACGAGCAGTACTTC | CASSLGGASSNEQYF | TRBJ2-7 | TRBV7-2 | - | -
TGTGCCAGCAACCCGACAGGGAAATCACCCCTCCACTTT | CASNPTGKSPLHF | TRBJ1-6 | TRBV2 | - | TRBD1
TGTGCCAGCAGTCCCCTTTGGGGAGGCGAAAAACTGTTTTTT | CASSPLWGGEKLFF | TRBJ1-4 | TRBV27 | - | -
TGCAGCGCCGGGGGAGCGTCCTACGAGCAGTACTTC | CSAGGASYEQYF | TRBJ2-7 | TRBV29-1 | - | -
TGTGCCAGCAGTTACTCGGGGGGGGGCGCCCAAGCTTTCTTT | CASSYSGGGAQAFF | TRBJ1-1 | TRBV6-5 | - | -
TGTGCCAGCAGCGTAGCTGGGAGTCGGGCTAATGAAAAACTGTTTTTT | CASSVAGSRANEKLFF | TRBJ1-4 | TRBV9 | - | -
TGTGCCAGCAGTTCTGCGGGCGAGGGCTCCTACGAGCAGTACTTC | CASSSAGEGSYEQYF | TRBJ2-7 | TRBV28 | - | -
TGTGCCAGCAGTGAAGGAGGTCAGGGAAATGAAAAACTGTTTTTT | CASSEGGQGNEKLFF | TRBJ1-4 | TRBV25-1 | - | -
TGTGCCAGCAGTCAAGGACTAGCGGGAACCACCGGGGAGCTGTTTTTT | CASSQGLAGTTGELFF | TRBJ2-2 | TRBV5-4 | - | TRBD2
TGTGCCACCGGGGCTTACCCGGGACAGGGAAGTTCACCCCTCCACTTT | CATGAYPGQGSSPLHF | TRBJ1-6 | TRBV28 | - | TRBD1
TGTGCCAGCAGCGCCCGAGGGGGGCCCACGGGGGGTGAGCAGTTCTTC | CASSARGGPTGGEQFF | TRBJ2-1 | TRBV7-2 | - | -
TGTGCCAGCACCCGGGCGGGACAGGGGGCTCCTGAAGCTTTCTTT | CASTRAGQGAPEAFF | TRBJ1-1 | TRBV18 | once | TRBD1
TGTGCCAGCCTAAAGGTTCTGGCAGGGAACACAGATACGCAGTATTTT | CASLKVLAGNTDTQYF | TRBJ2-3 | TRBV18 | - | -
TGTGCCAGCAGTTACTCAGGCATGCCCGATACGCAGTATTTT | CASSYSGMPDTQYF | TRBJ2-3 | TRBV6-5 | - | -
TGTGCCAGCTCCCCCCCCGGTCTGGCGGGAGGGTTCTTCACAGATACGCAGTATTTT | CASSPPGLAGGFFTDTQYF | TRBJ2-3 | TRBV7-2 | - | TRBD2
TGTGCCAGCAGTGTAGCGGAGACAAACAATGAGCAGTTCTTC | CASSVAETNNEQFF | TRBJ2-1 | TRBV2 | - | -
TGCGCCAGCAGCTTGGTACCCACCTCGTGGGACACTGAAGCTTTCTTT | CASSLVPTSWDTEAFF | TRBJ1-1 | TRBV5-1 | - | -